Listed below are T cell receptor beta chains from one sample, sequenced in a study of CD8+CD57+ T cells in acquired aplastic anemia. One entry per CDR3 protein results from TCRdb running MiXCR on the reads. In the table there are around 430,000 distinct CDR3 sequences, about a third of which are singletons. Sequencing used sorted CD4+, CD8+, or CD8+CD57+ T cells (not recorded which) from PBMCs. All receptors come from a human donor with aplastic anemia. The CDR3 runs from the conserved cysteine through the conserved F or W. Fields, in order: J gene, V gene, D gene, CDR3 protein. A D gene is named only where the DNA matches it firmly.

>TRBJ1-1|TRBV7-3|.
CASSLMTDTEAFF
>TRBJ1-2|TRBV6-5|.
CASSYSDRTYGYTF
>TRBJ1-2|TRBV4-3|TRBD1
CASSQDRTGSYGYTF
>TRBJ2-1|TRBV7-3|TRBD2
CASSSRTSGTNNEQFF
>TRBJ2-1|TRBV7-3|TRBD1
CASAGDRDNEQFF
>TRBJ2-5|TRBV5-4|.
CASSLEGNQETQHF
>TRBJ2-3|TRBV12-3/TRBV12-4|.
CASSLTPWADTQYF
>TRBJ2-3|TRBV25-1|.
CASIADTQYF
>TRBJ2-4|TRBV5-1|TRBD1
CASSFKGATVNIQYF
>TRBJ2-5|TRBV7-3|.
CASSGGAEETQYF
>TRBJ2-7|TRBV11-2|.
CASRPAGLESYEQYF
>TRBJ1-2|TRBV2|.
CASKSDRRTNYGYTF
>TRBJ1-6|TRBV5-1|.
CASSVDISHNNSPLHF
>TRBJ2-4|TRBV15|.
CATSRDYGRLGNIQYF
>TRBJ2-1|TRBV6-1|TRBD2
CASHRTSGNEQFF
>TRBJ2-1|TRBV10-3|TRBD1
CASTFRDRDYF
>TRBJ2-5|TRBV7-6|TRBD2
CASSLVGLAGDETQYF
>TRBJ1-2|TRBV7-6|TRBD1
CASSFGTGKWAKMMDGYTF
>TRBJ1-6|TRBV11-2|.
CASSLTGRKSYNSPLHF
>TRBJ2-2|TRBV2|.
CASSDRSGRGGELFF
>TRBJ1-2|TRBV2|TRBD1
CATSDSTGASDMSGYTF
>TRBJ1-5|TRBV19|TRBD1
CASAGTASNQPQHF
>TRBJ2-1|TRBV20-1|.
CSASEFSYNEQFF
>TRBJ1-2|TRBV5-1|TRBD1
CASSPGQGAVGYTF
>TRBJ2-7|TRBV7-2|.
CAGSLVQGLAEQYF
>TRBJ2-5|TRBV10-3|TRBD1
CASTETGRGRETQYF
>TRBJ1-2|TRBV5-5|.
CASSTTIGRNYGYTF
>TRBJ1-2|TRBV5-6|TRBD1
CASSLGGQGWYGYTF
>TRBJ1-2|TRBV5-8|.
CASSLEIIPNYGYTF
>TRBJ1-6|TRBV2|.
CASSVANRVGAPLHF
>TRBJ2-1|TRBV19|.
CASSTQIGLNNEQFF
>TRBJ2-4|TRBV4-1|TRBD2
CASSPGIAGVNKNIQYF
>TRBJ2-5|TRBV5-1|TRBD2
CASRKLAGGQETQYF
>TRBJ2-5|TRBV19|.
CASNLRAGETQYF
>TRBJ2-5|TRBV7-8|TRBD1
CASSRDRAQETQYF
>TRBJ1-4|TRBV4-1|.
CASSQVIGTNEKLFF
>TRBJ2-7|TRBV10-3|TRBD2
CATSEAGSSYEQYF
>TRBJ1-2|TRBV5-1|.
CASSSQVLGARDGYTF
>TRBJ1-6|TRBV7-9|.
CASSPEGSYNSPLHF
>TRBJ1-5|TRBV12-3/TRBV12-4|.
CASSLIVDQPQHF
>TRBJ2-5|TRBV9|.
CASSQREKTQYF
>TRBJ2-3|TRBV10-3|TRBD2
CAIGGLAGSTDTQYF
>TRBJ1-1|TRBV2|.
CASSYSGRGAFF
>TRBJ1-6|TRBV20-1|.
CSASRDPYNSPLHF
>TRBJ2-7|TRBV20-1|TRBD2
CSARTGGFFEQYF
>TRBJ2-7|TRBV20-1|.
CSAYTRDGPYEQYF
>TRBJ1-6|TRBV19|TRBD1
CASNPDRAGPLHF
>TRBJ2-3|TRBV6-1|TRBD1
CASSGWTGTDTQYF
>TRBJ2-7|TRBV15|TRBD1
CATSSSRDRGAYEQYF
>TRBJ1-5|TRBV19|.
CASRDGRRNQPQHF
>TRBJ2-7|TRBV9|.
CASSVSSLGVYEQYF
>TRBJ2-5|TRBV5-1|.
CASSNEQETQYF
>TRBJ1-1|TRBV29-1|.
CSVDIKAVTEAFF
>TRBJ1-1|TRBV7-2|.
CASSSLAAF
>TRBJ1-6|TRBV2|.
CASKRDGPPLHF